This entry lists 4 T cell receptor beta chains sequenced from one sample in a study of blood T cell repertoires in COVID-19. Libraries were prepared by immunoSEQ multiplex PCR; TCRdb keeps only in-frame clonotypes and omits some of them. This sample has some 150,000 clones, with roughly three quarters found just once. Input material: peripheral blood. The source of these receptors is a man aged 50-59 years with active or convalescent COVID-19.

This sequence joins TRBV16 and TRBJ1-5; D perhaps matches TRBD1 (5 bases). Germline lookup yields CDR1 KGHSY and CDR2 FQNENV. This CDR3 region has 15 residues. The germline V and J ends were trimmed by 7 bases and 2 bases, with 15 bases remaining between them. Written as DNA, the CDR3 is TGTGCCAGCACCGACCGGGGGGACGGCAATCAGCCCCAGCATTTT. Translating it yields CASTDRGDGNQPQHF.

The chain recombines TRBV18 with TRBJ1-5; D might be TRBD1 (5 bases). Germline-derived CDR1 and CDR2 are KGHSH and LQKENI. This CDR3 is 17 amino acids long. Trimming left V 4 bases short and J 0 bases short, with 16 bases between. As DNA, the CDR3 is TGTGCCAGCTCACTCCGACAGCGTCCGGGTAGCAATCAGCCCCAGCATTTT. It translates to CASSLRQRPGSNQPQHF.

Ten or more counts support this clone. J is TRBJ2-2 and V is TRBV27; TRBD2 matches at 9 bases. Unmatched junction bases numbered 7, after V lost 6 bases and J lost 2 bases. The V gene's germline CDR1 is MNHEY and CDR2 SMNVEV (reference sequence). This CDR3 contains 16 residues. CDR3 sequence: CASSWVAGDNTGELFF. The CDR3 nucleotides are TGTGCCAGCAGCTGGGTAGCGGGAGATAACACCGGGGAGCTGTTTTTT.

The V and J genes are TRBV9 and TRBJ1-1; possibly TRBD1 for D (5 bases). The CDR3 has 15 residues. With 0 bases removed from V and 5 bases from J, the gap between germline ends came to 14 bases. Germline V gives CDR1 SGDLS, CDR2 YYNGEE. The CDR3 nucleotides are TGTGCCAGCAGCGTAGTATTAGGGGTTGGGACTGAAGCTTTCTTT. The encoded protein is CASSVVLGVGTEAFF.